This T cell receptor (beta chain) derives from a study of T cells in Graves' hyperthyroidism and ophthalmopathy. Overall study results and limits: Ophthalmopathy and stable hyperthyroidism were separated by a 13 V-J model.

The V gene lost 0 bases and the J gene lost 5 bases, with 5 bases spanning the gap. The CDR3 has 12 amino acids. CDR1 SNHLY and CDR2 FYNNEI come from the germline V gene. This clonotype was counted many times. The antigen remains unidentified. Patients counted as stable if ophthalmopathy did not develop within 18 months. Patients aged 18 to 65 had newly diagnosed hyperthyroidism of under 2 months' duration. Diagnosis relied on clinical symptoms, serum thyroxine and TRAb, thyroid ultrasound and orbital computed tomography. Amplified regions were TCR beta CDR3 sequences from RNA transcripts. A set of HTBI primers served as the primers for a first-round RT-PCR of the TCR CDR3. MiXCR, run by TCRdb on the multiplex PCR reads, gives a single entry per CDR3 protein. The sample consists of about 720,000 distinct CDR3 sequences, 16% of them appearing once.

The TCR originated in a man aged 18 to 35 with Graves' hyperthyroidism. The specimen was blood. The chain links TRBV2 to TRBJ2-7; D unresolved. The CDR3 here is CASSEAVHEQYF. Here the CDR3 DNA reads TGTGCCAGCAGTGAAGCTGTCCACGAGCAGTACTTC.